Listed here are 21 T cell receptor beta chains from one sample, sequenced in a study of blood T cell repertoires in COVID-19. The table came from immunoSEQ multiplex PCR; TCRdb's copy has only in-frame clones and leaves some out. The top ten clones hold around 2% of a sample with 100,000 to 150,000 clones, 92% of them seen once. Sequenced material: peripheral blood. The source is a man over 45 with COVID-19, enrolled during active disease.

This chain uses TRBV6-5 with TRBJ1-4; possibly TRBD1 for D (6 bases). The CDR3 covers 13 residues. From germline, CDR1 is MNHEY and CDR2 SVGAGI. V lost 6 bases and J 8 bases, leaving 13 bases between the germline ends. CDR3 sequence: CASSGGPWEKLFF. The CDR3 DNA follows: TGTGCCAGCAGCGGGGGGCCCTGGGAAAAACTGTTTTTT.

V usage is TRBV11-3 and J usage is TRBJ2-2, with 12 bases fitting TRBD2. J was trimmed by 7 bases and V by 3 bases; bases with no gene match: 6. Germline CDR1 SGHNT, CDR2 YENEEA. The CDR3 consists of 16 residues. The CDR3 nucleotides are TGTGCCAGCAGCTTGGGACTAGCGGGTTCAATCGGGGAGCTGTTTTTT. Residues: CASSLGLAGSIGELFF.

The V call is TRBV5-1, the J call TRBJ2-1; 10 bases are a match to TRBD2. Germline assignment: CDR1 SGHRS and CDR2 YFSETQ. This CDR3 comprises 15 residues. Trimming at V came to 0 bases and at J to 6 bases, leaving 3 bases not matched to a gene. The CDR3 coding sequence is TGCGCCAGCAGCTTGGAAATAGCGGGAGGCAATGAGCAGTTCTTC. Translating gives CASSLEIAGGNEQFF.

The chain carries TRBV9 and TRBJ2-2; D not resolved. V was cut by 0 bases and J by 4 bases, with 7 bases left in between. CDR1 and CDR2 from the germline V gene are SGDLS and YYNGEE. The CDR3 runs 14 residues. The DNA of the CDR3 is TGTGCCAGCAGCGTAGCCGTAGTCACCGGGGAGCTGTTTTTT. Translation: CASSVAVVTGELFF.

CDR3 nucleotide sequence: TGTGCCAGCAGCTTAGATGGCCGGGGAATTGGGGTC. Translation: CASSLDGRGIGV. The rearrangement links TRBV7-2 to TRBJ2-7; D possibly corresponds to TRBD2 (5 bases). The CDR3 totals 12 residues. The germline V gene has CDR1 SGHTA and CDR2 FQGNSA.

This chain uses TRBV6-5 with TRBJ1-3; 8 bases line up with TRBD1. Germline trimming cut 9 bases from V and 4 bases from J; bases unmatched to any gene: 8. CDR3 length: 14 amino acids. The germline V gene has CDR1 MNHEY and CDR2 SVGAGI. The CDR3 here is CASGQGTLGNTIYF. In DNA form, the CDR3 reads TGTGCCAGTGGACAGGGAACATTGGGAAACACCATATATTTT.

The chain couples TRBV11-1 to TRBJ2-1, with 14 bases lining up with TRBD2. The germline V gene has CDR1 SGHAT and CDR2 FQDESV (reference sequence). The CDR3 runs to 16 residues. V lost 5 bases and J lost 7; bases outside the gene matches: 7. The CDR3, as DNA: TGTGCCAGCAGCCTGACTAGCGGGAGGGGGCTTAATGAGCAGTTCTTC. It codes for CASSLTSGRGLNEQFF. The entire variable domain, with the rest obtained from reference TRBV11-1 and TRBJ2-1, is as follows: EAEVAQSPRYKITEKSQAVAFWCDPISGHATLYWYRQILGQGPELLVQFQDESVVDDSQLPKDRFSAERLKGVDSTLKIQPAELGDSAMYLCASSLTSGRGLNEQFFGPGTRLTVL.

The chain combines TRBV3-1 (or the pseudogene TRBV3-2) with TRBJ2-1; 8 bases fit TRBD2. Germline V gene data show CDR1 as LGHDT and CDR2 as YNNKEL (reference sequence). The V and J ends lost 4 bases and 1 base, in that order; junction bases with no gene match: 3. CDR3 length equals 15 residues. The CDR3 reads CASSPTSGSYNEQFF. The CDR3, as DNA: TGTGCCAGCAGCCCTACTAGCGGTTCCTACAATGAGCAGTTCTTC.

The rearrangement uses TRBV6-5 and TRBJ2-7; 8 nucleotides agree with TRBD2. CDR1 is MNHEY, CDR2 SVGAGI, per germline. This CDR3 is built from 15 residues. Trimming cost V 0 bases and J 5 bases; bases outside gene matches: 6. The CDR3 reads CASSYSPTGGNEQYF. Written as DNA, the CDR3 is TGTGCCAGCAGTTACTCTCCTACGGGAGGGAACGAGCAGTACTTC.

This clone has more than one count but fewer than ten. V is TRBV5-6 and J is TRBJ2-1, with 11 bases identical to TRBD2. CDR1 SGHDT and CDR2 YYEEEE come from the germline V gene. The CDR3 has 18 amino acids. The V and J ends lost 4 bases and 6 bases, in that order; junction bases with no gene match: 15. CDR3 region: CASSRGLADQRRLNEQFF. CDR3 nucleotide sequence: TGTGCCAGCAGCCGGGGACTAGCGGACCAACGACGGCTCAATGAGCAGTTCTTC.

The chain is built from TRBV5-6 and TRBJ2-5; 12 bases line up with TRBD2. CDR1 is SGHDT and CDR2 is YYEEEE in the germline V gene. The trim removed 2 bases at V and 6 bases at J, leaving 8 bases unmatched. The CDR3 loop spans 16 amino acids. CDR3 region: CASSFHLAGGPKTQYF. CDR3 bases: TGTGCCAGCAGCTTCCACCTAGCGGGAGGGCCCAAGACCCAGTACTTC.

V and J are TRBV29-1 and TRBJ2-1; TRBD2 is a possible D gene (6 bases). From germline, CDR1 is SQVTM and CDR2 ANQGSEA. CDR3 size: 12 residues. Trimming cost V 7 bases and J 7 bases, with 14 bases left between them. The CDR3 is CSGSTSINEQFF. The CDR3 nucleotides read TGCAGCGGATCTACTAGCATAAATGAGCAGTTCTTC.

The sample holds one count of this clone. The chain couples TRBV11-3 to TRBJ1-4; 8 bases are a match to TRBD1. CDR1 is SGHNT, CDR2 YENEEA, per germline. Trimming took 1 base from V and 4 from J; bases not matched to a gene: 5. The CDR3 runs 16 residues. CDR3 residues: CASSLAPGTGNEKLFF. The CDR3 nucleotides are TGTGCCAGCAGCTTAGCTCCCGGGACAGGTAATGAAAAACTGTTTTTT.

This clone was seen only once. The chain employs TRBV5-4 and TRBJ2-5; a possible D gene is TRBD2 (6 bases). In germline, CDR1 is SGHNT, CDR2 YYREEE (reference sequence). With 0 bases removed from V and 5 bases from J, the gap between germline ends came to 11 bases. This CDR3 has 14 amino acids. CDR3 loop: CASSLGGVGETQYF. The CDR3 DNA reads TGTGCCAGCAGCTTGGGCGGGGTCGGTGAGACCCAGTACTTC.

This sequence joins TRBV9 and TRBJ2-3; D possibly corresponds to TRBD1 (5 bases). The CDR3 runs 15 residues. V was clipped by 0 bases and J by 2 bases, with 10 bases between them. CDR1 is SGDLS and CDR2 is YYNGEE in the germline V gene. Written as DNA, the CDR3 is TGTGCCAGCAGCGTAGCCCAGACAGACACAGATACGCAGTATTTT. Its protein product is CASSVAQTDTDTQYF. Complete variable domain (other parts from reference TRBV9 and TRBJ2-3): DSGVTQTPKHLITATGQRVTLRCSPRSGDLSVYWYQQSLDQGLQFLIQYYNGEERAKGNILERFSAQQFPDLHSELNLSSLELGDSALYFCASSVAQTDTDTQYFGPGTRLTVL.

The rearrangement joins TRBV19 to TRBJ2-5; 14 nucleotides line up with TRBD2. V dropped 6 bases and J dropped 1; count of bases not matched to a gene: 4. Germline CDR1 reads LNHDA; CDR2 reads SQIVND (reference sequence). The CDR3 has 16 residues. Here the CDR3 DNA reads TGTGCCAGTAGGGGGGGGACTAGCGGGAGCCAAGAGACCCAGTACTTC. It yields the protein CASRGGTSGSQETQYF.

The CDR3 region is CASSPRGPDSTDTQYF. Written as DNA, the CDR3 is TGTGCCAGCTCACCACGGGGGCCAGATAGCACAGATACGCAGTATTTT. This chain links TRBV18 with TRBJ2-3, with D possibly TRBD1 on 6 matching bases. CDR3 length equals 16 residues. V was pared by 1 base and J by 0 bases, with 11 bases between. Germline V gene sequence: CDR1 KGHSH, CDR2 LQKENI.

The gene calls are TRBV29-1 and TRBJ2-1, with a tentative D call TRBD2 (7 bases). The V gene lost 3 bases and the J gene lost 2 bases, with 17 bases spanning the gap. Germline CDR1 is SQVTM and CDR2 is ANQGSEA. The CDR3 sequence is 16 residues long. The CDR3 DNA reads TGCAGCGTTGATATAGGGGGGGCAGCAACCTACAATGAGCAGTTCTTC. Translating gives CSVDIGGAATYNEQFF.

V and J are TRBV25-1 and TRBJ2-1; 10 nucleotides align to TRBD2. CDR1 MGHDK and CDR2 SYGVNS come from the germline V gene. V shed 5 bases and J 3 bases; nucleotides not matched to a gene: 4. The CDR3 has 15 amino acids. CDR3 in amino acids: CASSPSGRVYNEQFF. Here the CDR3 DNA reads TGTGCCAGCAGTCCCAGCGGGAGGGTCTACAATGAGCAGTTCTTC.

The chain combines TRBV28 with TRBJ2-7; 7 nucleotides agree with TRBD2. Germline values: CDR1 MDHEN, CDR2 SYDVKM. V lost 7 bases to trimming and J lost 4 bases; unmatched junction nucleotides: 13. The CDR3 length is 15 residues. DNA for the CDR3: TGTGCCAGCATCACCCCTACGGGGGGAGGTTACGAGCAGTACTTC. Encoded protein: CASITPTGGGYEQYF.

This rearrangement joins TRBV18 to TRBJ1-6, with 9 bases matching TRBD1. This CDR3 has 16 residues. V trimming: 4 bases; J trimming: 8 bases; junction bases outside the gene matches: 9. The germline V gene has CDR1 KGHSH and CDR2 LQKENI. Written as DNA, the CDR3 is TGTGCCAGCTCACTTGGGCCGGGACAGGGAGATTCACCCCTCCACTTT. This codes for CASSLGPGQGDSPLHF. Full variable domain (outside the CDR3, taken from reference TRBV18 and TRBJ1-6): NAGVMQNPRHLVRRRGQEARLRCSPMKGHSHVYWYRQLPEEGLKFMVYLQKENIIDESGMPKERFSAEFPKEGPSILRIQQVVRGDSAAYFCASSLGPGQGDSPLHFGNGTRLTVT.